This passage covers 18 T cell receptor beta chains from one sample sequenced in a study of T-cell reconstitution after alpha-beta-depleted transplantation in children. TCRbeta library preparation incorporated unique molecular identifiers. A single record per CDR3 protein comes from TCRdb applying MiXCR to the PCR reads. The table includes a few hundred thousand distinct CDR3 sequences, 13% detected once. The sample was PBMCs, mostly from graft donor cells, taken 360 days after TCRalphabeta/CD19-depleted stem cell transplant. The receptors here all came from a male patient younger than 18 who had a stem cell transplant for acute myeloid leukemia, so the T cells may come from the graft donor.

Only a few counts were recorded for this clonotype. This chain links TRBV7-3 with TRBJ2-2; 9 bases are a match to TRBD2. Germline CDR1 and CDR2: SGHTA and FQGTGA. The CDR3 length is 17 residues. Trimming took 5 bases from V and 5 from J; bases not matched to a gene: 12. DNA of the CDR3: TGTGCCAGCAGCCCGACGATAGCGGGAGTAGGAACCGGGGAGCTGTTTTTT. Encoded protein: CASSPTIAGVGTGELFF.

This clonotype was detected ten times or more. The V gene is TRBV15, the J gene TRBJ2-5; D gene ambiguous. V was clipped by 0 bases and J by 3 bases, with 20 bases between them. Per germline, CDR1 LNHNV and CDR2 YYDKDF (reference sequence). The CDR3 contains 18 residues. CDR3 sequence (DNA): TGTGCCACCAGCAGAGAGCGTCTCTTAGAACAGTCCGAAGAGACCCAGTACTTC. Amino acid sequence: CATSRERLLEQSEETQYF.

Ten or more counts support this clonotype. This chain joins TRBV10-3 and TRBJ2-1; D remains unclear. The CDR3 runs to 13 residues. The germline CDR1 and CDR2 sequences are ENHRY and SYGVKD. V lost 6 bases and J lost 2, with 8 bases in between. This CDR3 is CAIRDRTYNEQFF. The CDR3 DNA sequence: TGTGCCATCAGGGACCGAACCTACAATGAGCAGTTCTTC.

This clonotype was seen at least ten times. The chain recombines TRBV2 with TRBJ2-1, with 7 bases fitting TRBD2. CDR3 length: 15 residues. Germline V lookup: CDR1 SNHLY, CDR2 FYNNEI. V lost 5 bases and J lost 3; bases outside the gene matches: 7. In nucleotides, the CDR3 is TGTGCCAGCAGTTACGCTAGCGGAAGCTACAATGAGCAGTTCTTC. Its translation is CASSYASGSYNEQFF.

V is TRBV6-2 or TRBV6-3 and J is TRBJ2-7, with a tentative D call TRBD1 (5 bases). Per the germline V gene, CDR1 is MNHEY and CDR2 is SVGEGT. Between the trimmed V and J ends, which lost 5 bases and 6 bases, there was a span of 14 bases. CDR3 length equals 13 residues. CDR3 DNA sequence: TGTGCCAGCAGTCGACGGCAGGGTCCCGAGCAGTACTTC. It codes for CASSRRQGPEQYF.

This clonotype was found many times. CDR3 amino acids: CASSLLAGTGELFF. The CDR3, as DNA: TGTGCCAGCAGTTTACTAGCGGGAACCGGGGAGCTGTTTTTT. The chain joins TRBV28 to TRBJ2-2; 9 bases fit TRBD2. V trimming: 2 bases; J trimming: 5 bases; junction bases outside the gene matches: 0. Germline loops: CDR1 MDHEN, CDR2 SYDVKM. The CDR3 has 14 amino acids.

This clonotype was detected a few times. The rearrangement joins TRBV10-3 to TRBJ2-7; D is possibly TRBD1 (5 bases). Trimming took 3 bases from V and 2 from J, leaving 14 bases between them. CDR1 and CDR2 from the germline V gene are ENHRY and SYGVKD. The CDR3 consists of 15 residues. CDR3 coding DNA: TGTGCCATCAGTGACGGTGGCAGGGTGACCTACGAGCAGTACTTC. Translated, it gives CAISDGGRVTYEQYF.

In this sample, this clonotype turned up many times. The chain employs TRBV6-5 and TRBJ2-4, with 11 bases aligning to TRBD1. V was pared by 6 bases and J by 6 bases, with 4 bases of the junction left unmatched. CDR1 is MNHEY, CDR2 SVGAGI, per germline. The CDR3 runs 14 residues. The CDR3 loop is CASSRTGGGNIQYF. CDR3 coding DNA: TGTGCCAGCAGCCGGACAGGGGGCGGAAACATTCAGTACTTC.

This clonotype turned up a few times. The chain is built from TRBV12-3 or TRBV12-4 and TRBJ2-7, with 7 positions matching TRBD1. The V gene end was trimmed by 5 bases and the J gene end by 2 bases; junction bases not matched to a gene: 12. The CDR3 sequence is 16 residues long. Written as DNA, the CDR3 is TGTGCCAGCAGTCCCACGACAGGGTTAGCGCCCTACGAGCAGTACTTC. Translated, it gives CASSPTTGLAPYEQYF.

The chain couples TRBV12-3 or TRBV12-4 to TRBJ2-1; D is ambiguous. This CDR3 region has 15 residues. Between the trimmed V and J ends, which lost 11 bases and 4 bases, there was a span of 21 bases. This CDR3 reads CASCQPGRLYNEQFF. The CDR3 nucleotides are TGTGCCTCCTGCCAACCTGGACGCCTATACAATGAGCAGTTCTTC.

This clonotype was detected only a few times. The V call is TRBV20-1, the J call TRBJ1-1, with a tentative D call TRBD1 (5 bases). V shed 3 bases and J shed 3 bases, with 14 bases lying between them. The CDR3 sequence is 14 residues long. CDR1 is DFQATT and CDR2 is SNEGSKA in the germline V gene (reference sequence). In nucleotides, the CDR3 is TGCAGTGCTAGCCCCGGGACTTACTACACTGAAGCTTTCTTT. Its protein product is CSASPGTYYTEAFF.

The chain uses TRBV12-3 or TRBV12-4 and TRBJ2-7; 8 bases are shared with TRBD2. The CDR3 is 15 residues long. Losses at the gene ends were 8 bases for V and 0 bases for J; bases not matched to a gene: 9. CDR3 bases: TGTGCCAGCCGCCAGGAAGCGGGAGCCTCCTACGAGCAGTACTTC. Protein: CASRQEAGASYEQYF.

A note on this clonotype: The germline gene is not matched at one end of the junction; a read error may be the cause. The chain uses TRBV24-1 and TRBJ2-1; TRBD2 matches at 15 bases. Looked up from germline, CDR1 is KGHDR and CDR2 is SFDVKD. This CDR3 has 21 amino acids. The CDR3 loop is CAASDFYGGPGLAGGDNEQFF. The CDR3 bases are TGTGCCGCCAGTGATTTTTATGGGGGACCCGGACTAGCGGGAGGGGACAATGAGCAGTTCTTC.

This clonotype turned up a few times. The chain joins TRBV6-5 to TRBJ1-6; no definite D call. Per the germline V gene, CDR1 is MNHEY and CDR2 is SVGAGI. V lost 5 bases and J 4 bases, leaving 6 bases between the germline ends. The CDR3 sequence is 13 residues long. The chain's CDR3 is CASSRRYNSPLHF. The CDR3 nucleotides are TGTGCCAGCAGTCGACGTTATAATTCACCCCTCCACTTT.

This clonotype was seen many times. This chain links TRBV7-8 with TRBJ2-5, with TRBD2 matching 7 bases. This CDR3 spans 19 amino acids. The V and J ends lost 5 bases and 2 bases, in that order; junction bases with no gene match: 20. CDR1 is SGHVS and CDR2 is FQNEAQ in the germline V gene. CDR3 sequence reads: CASSRYASGVDRTQETQYF. The CDR3, as DNA: TGTGCCAGCAGCCGTTATGCGAGCGGGGTTGACAGAACACAAGAGACCCAGTACTTC.

This clonotype has only a few counts. The V and J genes are TRBV28 and TRBJ2-1; TRBD2 agrees at 8 bases. Germline V CDR1 and CDR2: MDHEN, SYDVKM. Germline trimming cut 1 base from V and 7 bases from J; bases unmatched to any gene: 6. This CDR3 is built from 15 residues. CDR3 DNA: TGTGCCAGCAGTTTATACGGGAGGGCCGGAAATGAGCAGTTCTTC. Protein sequence: CASSLYGRAGNEQFF.

The V and J genes are TRBV7-2 and TRBJ2-5; 8 bases agree with TRBD1. This CDR3 region has 14 residues. V shed 4 bases and J 2 bases; nucleotides not matched to a gene: 3. Germline V lookup: CDR1 SGHTA, CDR2 FQGNSA. The CDR3 nucleotides read TGTGCCAGCAGCTCCAGGGACAGGCAAGAGACCCAGTACTTC. Translated: CASSSRDRQETQYF.

Only a few counts were recorded for this clonotype. V and J are TRBV7-8 and TRBJ2-6; D ambiguous. The V end was cut by 0 bases, the J end by 2 bases, with 2 bases between. CDR1 is SGHVS and CDR2 is FQNEAQ in the germline V gene. This CDR3 region has 14 residues. The CDR3 reads CASSLATGANVLTF. CDR3 DNA: TGTGCCAGCAGCTTAGCAACTGGGGCCAACGTCCTGACTTTC.